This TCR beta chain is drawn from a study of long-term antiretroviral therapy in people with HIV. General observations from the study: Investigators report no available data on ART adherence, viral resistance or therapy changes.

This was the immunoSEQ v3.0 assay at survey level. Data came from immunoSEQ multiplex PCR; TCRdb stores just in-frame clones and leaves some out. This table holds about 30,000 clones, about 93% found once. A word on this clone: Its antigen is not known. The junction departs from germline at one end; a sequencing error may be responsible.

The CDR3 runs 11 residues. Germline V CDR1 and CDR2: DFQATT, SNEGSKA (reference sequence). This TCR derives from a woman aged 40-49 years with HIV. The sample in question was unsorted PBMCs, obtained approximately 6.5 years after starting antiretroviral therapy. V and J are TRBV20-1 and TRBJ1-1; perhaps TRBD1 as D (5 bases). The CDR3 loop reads CSASDGDLASF. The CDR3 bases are TGCAGTGCTAGCGATGGGGACTTAGCTTCATTT.